A selection of T cell receptor beta chains follows, all from one sample in a study of CD8+CD57+ T cells in acquired aplastic anemia. Using its own MiXCR run on the reads, TCRdb lists one record per CDR3 protein. The profile shows roughly 220,000 distinct CDR3 sequences, over 55% of them singletons. The source material was sorted CD4+, CD8+, or CD8+CD57+ T cells (not recorded which) from PBMCs. Source of these receptors: a human donor with aplastic anemia. The CDR3 runs from the conserved cysteine through the conserved F or W. D genes are given only for firm matches. The listing skips clone size in some rows; elsewhere it reads once, few, many or a size class.

>TRBV2|TRBJ2-2|-|-
TGTGCCATCGCGACCGGGACTTACACCGGGGAGCTGTTTTTT
CAIATGTYTGELFF
>TRBV29-1|TRBJ2-3|-|once
TGCAGCGTTGACGGGACTTTCACAGATACGCAGTATTTT
CSVDGTFTDTQYF
>TRBV15|TRBJ2-5|TRBD2|many
TGTGCCACCAGCTGGATAGCGGGAGAGACCCAGTACTTC
CATSWIAGETQYF
>TRBV20-1|TRBJ2-3|-|-
TGCAGTGCCACCGGACGGATGGGGACAGATACGCAGTATTTT
CSATGRMGTDTQYF
>TRBV19|TRBJ1-5|-|-
TGTGCCAGTAGTTCGCTCCGGGTCGCCTTTAATCAGCCCCAGCATTTT
CASSSLRVAFNQPQHF
>TRBV10-3|TRBJ1-5|-|-
-
CASSTSGTVQPQHF
>TRBV6-1|TRBJ1-6|-|many
TGTGCCAGCAGTGCAATGGGACGAGAAACAAATTCACCCCTCCACTTT
CASSAMGRETNSPLHF
>TRBV9|TRBJ2-2|-|-
TGTGCCAGCAGGCCGAGGGTATCCGGGGAGCTGTTTTTT
CASRPRVSGELFF
>TRBV6-6|TRBJ1-3|-|-
TGTGCCAGCAGTTACCTGAACTCTGGAAACACCATATATTTT
CASSYLNSGNTIYF
>TRBV10-3|TRBJ1-1|TRBD1|-
TGTGCCATCAGTGAGTCGGCGGACAGGGGGCGGCCGAACACTGAAGCTTTCTTT
CAISESADRGRPNTEAFF
>TRBV7-8|TRBJ1-6|-|-
TGTGCCAGCAACAAGGCCGGGAATGAGAATTCACCCCTCCACTTT
CASNKAGNENSPLHF
>TRBV29-1|TRBJ2-7|TRBD1|-
TGCAGCGTGGGACAGAACTACGAGCAGTACTTC
CSVGQNYEQYF
>TRBV7-8|TRBJ2-1|TRBD1|many
TGTGCCAGCAGCTCAGGACAGGGAATTTACAATGAGCAGTTCTTC
CASSSGQGIYNEQFF
>TRBV10-3|TRBJ2-7|TRBD1|-
TGTGCCATCAGTGAGACGGACAGGGCCCCCGAGCAGTACTTC
CAISETDRAPEQYF
>TRBV5-5|TRBJ2-6|-|once
TGCGCCAGCAGCTCGAAATCAGGGGCTGGGGCCAACGTCCTGACTTTC
CASSSKSGAGANVLTF
>TRBV18|TRBJ1-6|TRBD1|-
TGTGCCAGCTCACCAGCAAACAGGGGAGAATCACCCCTCCACTTT
CASSPANRGESPLHF
>TRBV9|TRBJ1-2|TRBD1|-
TGTGCCAGCAAGACAGGGATCTATGGCTACACCTTC
CASKTGIYGYTF
>TRBV3-1|TRBJ2-3|TRBD2|few
TGTGCCAGCAGCCAAGTAATGGGACTAGCGGGGAGTGATACGCAGTATTTT
CASSQVMGLAGSDTQYF
>TRBV14|TRBJ2-7|TRBD1|few
TGTGCCAGCAGAGGGACAGGGACCTACGAGCAGTACTTC
CASRGTGTYEQYF
>TRBV6-6|TRBJ1-5|-|-
TGTGCCAGCAGTTACGGGCAAGAACAGCCCCAGCATTTT
CASSYGQEQPQHF
>TRBV28|TRBJ2-7|TRBD1|many
TGTGCCAGCAGGAGGACAGGGAGCTCCTACGAGCAGTACTTC
CASRRTGSSYEQYF
>TRBV2|TRBJ2-6|-|-
TGTGCCAGCAGTGTCGGTGCCTCTGGGGCCAACGTCCTGACTTTC
CASSVGASGANVLTF
>TRBV19|TRBJ2-1|-|once
TGTGCCAGTAGTATACCGGTGGGGGGTGATGAGCAGTTCTTC
CASSIPVGGDEQFF
>TRBV5-1|TRBJ2-6|-|-
TGTGCCAGCAGCGCCACAACTGGACAGAGCTCTGGGGCCAACGTCCTGACTTTC
CASSATTGQSSGANVLTF
>TRBV14|TRBJ1-3|-|-
TGTGCCAGCAGCCAAGATCGGCTCACCATATATTTT
CASSQDRLTIYF
>TRBV7-8|TRBJ2-7|-|-
TGTGCCAGCAGCCAGAACAGACTCTACGGGCAGTACTTC
CASSQNRLYGQYF
>TRBV15|TRBJ1-6|-|few
TGTGCCACCAGCAGAGATCGTCCGGGACGGGGAAATTCACCCCTCCACTTT
CATSRDRPGRGNSPLHF
>TRBV6-5|TRBJ2-7|TRBD1|-
TGTGCCAGCACAGGAAGGGACAGGGCCTACGAGCAGTACTTC
CASTGRDRAYEQYF
>TRBV7-2|TRBJ2-7|-|once
TGTGCCAGCAGCTTAGGAGGTCGGCGGTACGAGCAGTACTTC
CASSLGGRRYEQYF
>TRBV20-1|TRBJ1-1|-|few
TGCAGTGCCCCGACAGAGAACACTGAAGCTTTCTTT
CSAPTENTEAFF
>TRBV19|TRBJ1-1|TRBD1|-
TGTGCCAGTAGTACGCCCGGGACAGGGAGAACTGAAGCTTTCTTT
CASSTPGTGRTEAFF
>TRBV19|TRBJ2-2|-|once
TGTGCCAGTAGTAACCGGCGGAACACCGGAGAGCTGTTTTTT
CASSNRRNTGELFF
>TRBV10-3|TRBJ1-1|-|-
TGTGCCATCAGGGGGTTAAACATAGGGACCCCCCTTGGGGCCACTGAAGCTTTCTTT
CAIRGLNIGTPLGATEAFF
>TRBV5-1|TRBJ1-1|-|-
TGCGCCAGCAGCGAAACTCAGGGGAACACTGAAGCTTTCTTT
CASSETQGNTEAFF
>TRBV2|TRBJ2-7|-|many
TGTGCCAGCCACCCGTCGCACGGATACGAGCAGTACTTC
CASHPSHGYEQYF
>TRBV7-6|TRBJ1-1|-|-
TGTGCCAGCAGCTTAACCACGAACACTGAAGCTTTCTTT
CASSLTTNTEAFF
>TRBV15|TRBJ2-6|TRBD1|once
TGTGCCACCAGCGGGACGGGACAGCAGAGTGCCTACTCTGGGGCCAACGTCCTGACTTTC
CATSGTGQQSAYSGANVLTF
>TRBV2|TRBJ1-1|-|-
TGTGCCAGCAGCGTAGTCGGGGACTCTCGGGCTGAAGCTTTCTTT
CASSVVGDSRAEAFF
>TRBV7-2|TRBJ2-1|-|-
TGTGCCAGCAGCCGGGGGGCGGGGGCCAATGAGCAGTTCTTC
CASSRGAGANEQFF
>TRBV7-6|TRBJ2-7|TRBD1|-
TGTGCCAGCAGCCCGACACGACAGGGGGCGTACGAGCAGTACTTC
CASSPTRQGAYEQYF
>TRBV7-7|TRBJ2-5|TRBD2|-
TGTGCCAGCAGCTTAGAGCGGCGGGGGGGCCTTGAGACCCAGTACTTC
CASSLERRGGLETQYF
>TRBV13|TRBJ2-1|TRBD2|-
TGTGCCAGCCAGCGCGGACTAGCCAATGAGCAGTTCTTC
CASQRGLANEQFF
>TRBV19|TRBJ1-5|-|-
TGTGCCAGTAGCCCGACAGGCCATAGCAATCAGCCCCAGCATTTT
CASSPTGHSNQPQHF
>TRBV7-7|TRBJ2-1|-|-
TGTGCCAGCAGCAACTACCAGCCCTACAATGAGCAGTTCTTC
CASSNYQPYNEQFF
>TRBV29-1|TRBJ1-1|TRBD1|-
TGCAGCGTGTCCTCCACACAGGGGCGGACTGAAGCTTTCTTT
CSVSSTQGRTEAFF
>TRBV27|TRBJ2-7|TRBD2|-
TGTGCCAGCAGCCCACGACTAGCGGGAGATCTCTACGAGCAGTACTTC
CASSPRLAGDLYEQYF
>TRBV9|TRBJ2-7|-|-
TGTGCCAGCAGACACAGGGAACGCTCCTACGAGCAGTACTTC
CASRHRERSYEQYF
>TRBV5-1|TRBJ1-2|-|-
TGCGCCAGCAGCTTGAATTCACAGCTCAACTATGGCTACACTTTC
CASSLNSQLNYGYTF
>TRBV5-1|TRBJ2-7|TRBD2|-
TGCGCCAGCAGCTCAGAGCGGGGGGGCTCTGGGCAGTACTTC
CASSSERGGSGQYF
>TRBV19|TRBJ2-7|-|-
TGTGCCAGTAGCCCACGGGCGGAGTACTACGAGCAGTACTTC
CASSPRAEYYEQYF
>TRBV7-2|TRBJ1-2|-|-
TGTGCCAGCAGCTTCGGCAGCGACTATGGCTACACCTTC
CASSFGSDYGYTF
>TRBV2|TRBJ1-6|TRBD1|few
TGTGCCAGCATGGGGGGACAGGGAAATTCACCCCTCCACTTT
CASMGGQGNSPLHF
>TRBV7-9|TRBJ2-3|-|-
TGTGCCAGCAGCCCAAGCGGTCCGAGCACAGATACGCGGTATTTT
CASSPSGPSTDTRYF
>TRBV20-1|TRBJ1-1|-|-
TGCAGTGCGAAGACATGGGAGGGCACTGAAGCTTTCTTT
CSAKTWEGTEAFF
>TRBV7-9|TRBJ2-7|TRBD1|-
TGTGCCAGCAGACGGGCGACAGGGGGGGGAGAGCAGTACTTC
CASRRATGGGEQYF
>TRBV2|TRBJ2-2|TRBD1|-
TGTGCCAGTTCGGACAGGGATGTTTCCCCGGAGCTGTTTTTT
CASSDRDVSPELFF